Shown below are 27 T cell receptor beta chains from a single sample sequenced in a study of spatial heterogeneity in lung cancer. Overall study findings and caveats: Tracking of tumor mutation counts was seen in expanded intratumoral alpha and beta TCR counts.

The time point was: sample taken at primary tumor resection. TCRdb fed the 5' RACE reads into MiXCR, producing one record per CDR3 protein. The data show fewer than 450 distinct CDR3 sequences, 33% seen once. These TCRs' antigens remain unknown. The specimen was lung tumor tissue, collected at surgery. These receptors all stem from a male donor with early-stage non-small cell lung cancer.

As concerns this clonotype: In a library made to pick up alpha chains, this beta chain is a stray read with a size that means little. In nucleotides, the CDR3 is TGTGCCAGCAGTGGTGGAGGGACTAACTATGGCTACACCTTC. It is translated as CASSGGGTNYGYTF. This sequence joins TRBV2 and TRBJ1-2, with D hard to call. This CDR3 is 14 amino acids long. Germline V CDR1 and CDR2: SNHLY, FYNNEI. Trimming stripped 4 bases from V and 0 bases from J, with 9 bases between. Filled out from reference TRBV2 and TRBJ1-2, the complete variable domain reads EPEVTQTPSHQVTQMGQEVILRCVPISNHLYFYWYRQILGQKVEFLVSFYNNEISEKSEIFDDQFSVERPDGSNFTLKIRSTKLEDSAMYFCASSGGGTNYGYTFGSGTRLTVV.

A remark on this clonotype: Found in a library prepared for alpha chains, this beta chain is an off-target read, and its abundance has little meaning. The chain combines TRBV7-2 with TRBJ2-3; possibly TRBD1 for D (6 bases). With 3 bases removed from V and 1 base from J, the gap between germline ends came to 11 bases. CDR3 size: 15 residues. Looked up from germline, CDR1 is SGHTA and CDR2 is FQGNSA. The CDR3 loop reads CASSFLGQRTDTQYF. The CDR3 DNA is TGTGCCAGCAGCTTCCTCGGACAGCGCACAGATACGCAGTATTTT.

This clonotype has a handful of counts. Since it is a stray read in a library aimed at alpha chains, this beta chain has a size that is not meaningful. The CDR3 DNA follows: TGCGCCAGCAGCTTGACCGGGACAATCTACGAGCAGTACTTC. It specifies CASSLTGTIYEQYF. This chain connects TRBV5-1 to TRBJ2-7; tentatively, D is TRBD1 (6 bases). The V and J ends lost 1 base and 3 bases respectively, with 11 bases between them. Germline CDR1 reads SGHRS; CDR2 reads YFSETQ. This CDR3 has 14 amino acids.

Of note for this clonotype: This beta chain represents an off-target read in a library built for alpha chains; its size is of limited meaning. This chain links TRBV4-3 with TRBJ1-2, with a weak D call TRBD1 (6 bases). Germline CDR1 and CDR2: LGHNA and YSLEER. Trimming left V 1 base short and J 2 bases short, with 11 bases between. There are 15 residues in the CDR3. The CDR3, as DNA: TGCGCCAGCAGCCAAGCAGGGGTCGGAAACTATGGCTACACCTTC. This gives the protein CASSQAGVGNYGYTF.

Points on this clonotype: A library made for alpha chains picked up this beta chain off target, so its size means little. The rearrangement uses TRBV7-2 and TRBJ2-1, with 11 bases aligning to TRBD2. Germline V lookup: CDR1 SGHTA, CDR2 FQGNSA. The CDR3 is made up of 14 amino acids. J was trimmed by 9 bases and V by 6 bases; bases with no gene match: 7. The CDR3 sequence is CASRLAGGRIEQFF. The CDR3 nucleotides read TGTGCCAGCAGGCTAGCGGGGGGCCGTATTGAGCAGTTCTTC.

This clonotype was seen more than once but under ten times. The library was prepared for alpha chains; this beta chain is a stray read, so its frequency means little. The chain links TRBV2 to TRBJ2-3; 9 nucleotides line up with TRBD2. The CDR3 has 16 amino acids. Germline V lookup: CDR1 SNHLY, CDR2 FYNNEI. Germline trimming cut 7 bases from V and 4 bases from J; bases unmatched to any gene: 12. The DNA of the CDR3 is TGTGCCAGCACCCCCTGGGGGCGGGGGGGCCCAGATACGCAGTATTTT. This gives the protein CASTPWGRGGPDTQYF.

A word on this clonotype: A library prepared for alpha chains yielded this beta chain as an off-target read; its size is of little meaning. The rearrangement uses TRBV9 and TRBJ1-6; tentatively, D is TRBD1 (5 bases). The CDR3 is 15 amino acids. The V end lost 2 bases, the J end lost 9 bases, and 15 bases lay between the germline ends. Germline V gene sequence: CDR1 SGDLS, CDR2 YYNGEE. The CDR3 bases are TGTGCCAGCAGCGTGGGGCGCAGTGGAGGTTCACCCCTCCACTTT. This translates into CASSVGRSGGSPLHF.

On this clonotype itself: This beta chain is an off-target read within a library intended for alpha chains, so its frequency means little. The chain joins TRBV20-1 to TRBJ2-7; 7 bases agree with TRBD1. Germline CDR1 and CDR2: DFQATT and SNEGSKA (reference sequence). J was trimmed by 3 bases and V by 5 bases; bases with no gene match: 10. CDR3 size: 14 residues. CDR3 nucleotide sequence: TGCAGTGCTCCGAGGGCTACAGGGGTCTACGAGCAGTACTTC. Residues: CSAPRATGVYEQYF.

As concerns this clonotype: Since it is a stray read in a library aimed at alpha chains, this beta chain has a size that is not meaningful. This chain connects TRBV4-3 to TRBJ2-3; the D is unclear. The CDR3 is 15 amino acids. Trimming left V 0 bases short and J 6 bases short, with 13 bases between. Germline V lookup: CDR1 LGHNA, CDR2 YSLEER. CDR3 coding DNA: TGCGCCAGCAGCCAAGATGGGCTAGAGGCGGATACGCAGTATTTT. Translated, it gives CASSQDGLEADTQYF.

This clonotype turned up a few times. The library was built for alpha chains, so this beta chain is an off-target read and its size means little. The chain carries TRBV5-5 and TRBJ2-3; D assignment may be TRBD1 or TRBD2 (7 bases each). Trimming cost V 0 bases and J 1 base, with 12 bases left between them. The CDR3 has 16 amino acids. The germline gives CDR1 SGHKS, CDR2 YYEKEE (reference sequence). The CDR3: CASSLVGGTGTDTQYF. CDR3 DNA sequence: TGTGCCAGCAGCTTGGTGGGGGGGACAGGCACAGATACGCAGTATTTT.

Concerning this clonotype: This beta chain lies outside the target of a library built for alpha chains; its clone size means little. The chain uses TRBV6-2 or TRBV6-3 and TRBJ2-6; possible D gene TRBD1, 6 bases. Deletions cut 8 bases from V and 2 bases from J, with 13 bases between. Germline CDR1 is MNHEY and CDR2 is SVGEGT. This CDR3 comprises 15 residues. DNA of the CDR3: TGTGCCAGCCGCTGGGGGCAGGCTGGGGCCAACGTCCTGACTTTC. Encoded protein: CASRWGQAGANVLTF.

A remark on this clonotype: The germline gene is not matched at one end of the junction; a read error may be the cause. With the library built for alpha chains, this beta chain is off target and its frequency is not meaningful. The genes are TRBV7-7 and TRBJ2-7; D might be TRBD1 (6 bases). This CDR3 is built from 15 residues. CDR1 SSHAT and CDR2 FNYEAQ come from the germline V gene (reference sequence). CDR3 in amino acids: CASSLEQGPPYEQYF. The CDR3 DNA reads TGTGCTAGCAGCTTAGAACAGGGCCCCCCATACGAGCAGTACTTC.

Note on this clonotype: Since the library was made to target alpha chains, this beta chain is a stray read and its abundance is not meaningful. The chain carries TRBV5-5 and TRBJ2-5; 7 nucleotides align to TRBD1. The V and J ends lost 3 bases and 1 base, in that order; junction bases with no gene match: 6. This CDR3 spans 15 amino acids. Looked up from germline, CDR1 is SGHKS and CDR2 is YYEKEE (reference sequence). CDR3 in DNA: TGTGCCAGCAGCTCACCCGACAGGGCCCAAGAGACCCAGTACTTC. This gives the protein CASSSPDRAQETQYF.

About this clonotype itself: The size of this beta chain means little, since it is a stray read in a library made for alpha chains. J is TRBJ2-3 and V is TRBV5-1; 9 bases align to TRBD1. The V segment lost 4 bases and the J segment 5 bases; nucleotides outside the gene matches: 8. The CDR3 runs to 15 residues. CDR1 is SGHRS and CDR2 is YFSETQ in the germline V gene. The CDR3 spells CASSPPGQGIDTQYF. For the CDR3, the DNA is TGCGCCAGCAGCCCACCGGGACAGGGTATAGATACGCAGTATTTT.

This clonotype was recorded only once. This beta chain came through as a stray read in a library set up for alpha chains, and its size says little. The gene calls are TRBV19 and TRBJ1-5, with D unclear. The length of the CDR3 is 13 residues. Germline CDR1 is LNHDA and CDR2 is SQIVND (reference sequence). V shed 4 bases and J shed 4 bases, with 8 bases lying between them. This chain's CDR3 is CASSTRENQPQHF. The DNA of the CDR3 is TGTGCCAGTAGTACAAGGGAGAATCAGCCCCAGCATTTT.

As to this clonotype: The size of this beta chain means little, since it is a stray read in a library made for alpha chains. The J gene is TRBJ1-1, the V gene TRBV6-2 or TRBV6-3, with D perhaps matching TRBD1 (5 bases). This CDR3 is 13 amino acids long. Germline assignment: CDR1 MNHEY and CDR2 SVGEGT. V shed 1 base and J shed 4 bases, with 7 bases lying between them. CDR3 DNA sequence: TGTGCCAGCAGTTACTGGGGGGGCACTGAAGCTTTCTTT. Protein product: CASSYWGGTEAFF.

As concerns this clonotype: This beta chain represents an off-target read in a library built for alpha chains; its size is of limited meaning. The chain links TRBV25-1 to TRBJ2-5; unclear D gene. This CDR3 is 15 amino acids long. The V end was cut by 3 bases, the J end by 5 bases, with 16 bases between. In germline, CDR1 is MGHDK, CDR2 SYGVNS. CDR3: CASSEDRFGFETQYF. The CDR3 region has the DNA TGTGCCAGCAGTGAGGATCGCTTTGGGTTTGAGACCCAGTACTTC.

Concerning this clonotype: As an off-target read in a library built for alpha chains, this beta chain has a frequency of little significance. The V call is TRBV7-3, the J call TRBJ2-7; either TRBD1 or TRBD2 may supply D (7 bases each). The CDR3 consists of 15 residues. Trimming removed 5 bases at V and 3 bases at J, with 17 bases between. The germline CDR1 and CDR2 sequences are SGHTA and FQGTGA. The CDR3 spells CASSPRGGLDYEQYF. The DNA for the CDR3 is TGTGCCAGCAGCCCCAGGGGGGGACTGGACTACGAGCAGTACTTC.

This clonotype was found a few times. Because the library targeted alpha chains, this beta chain is an off-target read whose size means little. CDR3 sequence: CASSVTGRGSSGANVLTF. The DNA of the CDR3 is TGTGCCAGCAGCGTCACGGGTAGGGGGAGCTCTGGGGCCAACGTCCTGACTTTC. The genes are TRBV7-2 and TRBJ2-6; TRBD1 might be the D (6 bases). This CDR3 comprises 18 residues. From germline, CDR1 is SGHTA and CDR2 FQGNSA. The V end was cut by 5 bases, the J end by 0 bases, with 17 bases between.

This clonotype was seen a few times. Found in a library prepared for alpha chains, this beta chain is an off-target read, and its abundance has little meaning. The chain recombines TRBV12-3 or TRBV12-4 with TRBJ1-1; 7 bases fit TRBD1. J was trimmed by 9 bases and V by 6 bases; bases with no gene match: 10. There are 13 residues in the CDR3. This CDR3 reads CASSPWEGAKAFF. For the CDR3, the DNA is TGTGCCAGCAGCCCTTGGGAGGGGGCGAAAGCTTTCTTT.

This clonotype was counted only a few times. Because this beta chain is a stray read in a library intended to capture alpha chains, its abundance should not be given much weight. The chain recombines TRBV6-2 or TRBV6-3 with TRBJ2-7, with D perhaps matching TRBD1 (6 bases). The CDR3 runs to 11 residues. CDR1 is MNHEY and CDR2 is SVGEGT in the germline V gene. The V gene lost 7 bases and the J gene lost 3 bases, with 7 bases spanning the gap. The CDR3 sequence is CASMDSYEQYF. CDR3 nucleotides: TGTGCCAGCATGGACAGCTACGAGCAGTACTTC.

This clonotype appeared a few times. This beta chain turned up in a library designed for alpha chains; as an off-target read, its abundance says little. V usage is TRBV7-9 and J usage is TRBJ2-7; D possibly matches TRBD1 or TRBD2 (5 bases each). This CDR3 is built from 12 residues. Germline CDR1 SEHNR, CDR2 FQNEAQ (reference sequence). Trimming removed 8 bases at V and 3 bases at J, with 11 bases between. The CDR3 reads CASGPGGYEQYF. The CDR3 DNA follows: TGTGCCAGCGGGCCTGGGGGCTACGAGCAGTACTTC.

Concerning this clonotype itself: This beta chain slipped into a library made for alpha chains as a stray read, so its size is not meaningful. The chain couples TRBV9 to TRBJ2-5; TRBD2 matches at 9 bases. J was trimmed by 2 bases and V by 4 bases; bases with no gene match: 9. This CDR3 has 16 amino acids. The germline V gene encodes CDR1 SGDLS and CDR2 YYNGEE. The CDR3 reads CASSRLAGAFQETQYF. The CDR3 coding sequence is TGTGCCAGCAGCCGCTTAGCGGGGGCTTTTCAAGAGACCCAGTACTTC.

Remarks on this clonotype: The library was designed around alpha chains, so this beta chain is a stray read whose abundance carries little weight. The rearrangement links TRBV5-1 to TRBJ2-3; 9 positions agree with TRBD2. The CDR3 has 16 residues. Germline V gene lookup returns CDR1 SGHRS and CDR2 YFSETQ. Trimming cost V 6 bases and J 4 bases; bases outside gene matches: 12. This CDR3 is CASTQYAASGADTQYF. The CDR3 DNA sequence: TGCGCCAGCACCCAATACGCGGCTAGCGGGGCAGATACGCAGTATTTT.

The sample holds a few counts of this clonotype. This beta chain represents an off-target read in a library built for alpha chains; its size is of limited meaning. The chain couples TRBV7-2 to TRBJ2-3; 9 bases line up with TRBD2. This CDR3 contains 14 residues. The germline V gene encodes CDR1 SGHTA and CDR2 FQGNSA. Unmatched junction bases numbered 0, after V lost 1 base and J lost 4 bases. The CDR3 spells CASSLVAGADTQYF. CDR3 bases: TGTGCCAGCAGCTTAGTAGCGGGGGCAGATACGCAGTATTTT.

As concerns this clonotype: Because the library targeted alpha chains, this beta chain is an off-target read whose size means little. This sequence joins TRBV5-1 and TRBJ2-7; D not resolved. The germline CDR1 and CDR2 sequences are SGHRS and YFSETQ. V gave up 2 bases and J gave up 2 bases, with 2 bases separating them. The CDR3 is 11 amino acids. The CDR3 DNA reads TGCGCCAGCAGCTTCGCCTACGAGCAGTACTTC. Protein: CASSFAYEQYF.

A note on this clonotype: This beta chain is an unintended read in a library built for alpha chains; its size means little. This sequence joins TRBV27 and TRBJ1-4, with TRBD1 as a possible D gene (5 bases). V lost 5 bases, J lost 7 bases, and 11 bases lay in between. Per the germline V gene, CDR1 is MNHEY and CDR2 is SMNVEV (reference sequence). The CDR3 totals 13 residues. The CDR3 DNA follows: TGTGCCAGCAGTCCTGGGACGGGTGAAAAACTGTTTTTT. Residues: CASSPGTGEKLFF.